Detailed here is one T cell receptor beta chain. The antigen remains undetermined. The data stem from a study of T cells in Graves' hyperthyroidism and ophthalmopathy. Study observations and caveats: In simple terms, a model built on 13 V-J features told ophthalmopathy apart from stable hyperthyroidism. Blood also showed most of the thyroid clonotypes that were expanded above 0.001.

Amplified TCR beta CDR3 regions came from RNA transcripts. The HTBI set primed first-round TCR CDR3 RT-PCR. TCRdb passed the multiplex PCR reads through MiXCR, listing each CDR3 protein once. This table has approximately 700,000 distinct CDR3 sequences, less than 45% appearing once. CDR1 and CDR2 from the germline V gene are LNHNV and YYDKDF (reference sequence). Between the trimmed V and J ends, which lost 0 bases and 12 bases, there was a span of 14 bases. The CDR3 totals 14 residues. The sequencing sample was made of peripheral blood or thyroid tissue (not recorded which). The chain has TRBV15 and TRBJ1-4, with D perhaps TRBD1 (5 bases). The TCR was taken from an adult man with Graves' disease, either hyperthyroidism or ophthalmopathy (not recorded which). In DNA, the CDR3 is TGTGCCACCAGCAGAGATCGGGAGGGGTTGGAACTGTTTTTT. This gives the protein CATSRDREGLELFF.